The subject of this entry is one T cell receptor beta chain. A clone one base away is much larger, so this may be a read error. With 2 bases removed from V and 7 bases from J, the gap between germline ends came to 17 bases. Germline CDR1 SGHKS, CDR2 YYEKEE (reference sequence). This CDR3 comprises 15 residues. This entry comes from a study of metastatic and nonmetastatic thyroid tumors. Patients were all untreated before their thyroid surgery. Authors' data handling: Between-group CDR3 differences, defined by clinicopathological status, yielded a distant-metastasis classifier for papillary thyroid cancer. TCRdb re-called clones via MiXCR from the PCR reads. TCRdb's processing, not the authors' own work, is the source of the V and J calls. The sample includes 35,000 to 50,000 clones, around 20% of them seen just once.

The origin of this receptor is a female donor with papillary thyroid cancer or a benign thyroid nodule (not recorded which). Some clones in this sample may be carry-over from other donors' samples. This chain links TRBV5-5 with TRBJ2-3, with a tentative D call TRBD2 (5 bases). What was sequenced was blood. The CDR3 here is CASSLGGALVYTQYF. Written as DNA, the CDR3 is TGTGCCAGCAGCTTAGGCGGCGCACTAGTCTATACGCAGTATTTT.